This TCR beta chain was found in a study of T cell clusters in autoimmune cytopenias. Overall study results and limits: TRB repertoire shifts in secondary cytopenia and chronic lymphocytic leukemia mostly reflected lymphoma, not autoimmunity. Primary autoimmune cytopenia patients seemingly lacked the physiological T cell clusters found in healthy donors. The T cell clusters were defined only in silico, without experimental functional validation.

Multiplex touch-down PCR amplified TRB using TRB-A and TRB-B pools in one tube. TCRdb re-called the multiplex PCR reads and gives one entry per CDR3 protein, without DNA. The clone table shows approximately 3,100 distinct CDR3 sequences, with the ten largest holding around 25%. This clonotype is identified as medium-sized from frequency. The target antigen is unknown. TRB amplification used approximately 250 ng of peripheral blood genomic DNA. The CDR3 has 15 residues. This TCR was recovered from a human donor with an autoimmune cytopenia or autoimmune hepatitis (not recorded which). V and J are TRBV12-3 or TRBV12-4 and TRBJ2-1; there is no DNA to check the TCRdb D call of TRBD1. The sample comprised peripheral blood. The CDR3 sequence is CASSLAGHPNIEQFF.